These 27 T cell receptor beta chains originate from one sample sequenced in a study of graft-versus-host responses after intestinal transplantation. The protocol was immunoSEQ multiplex PCR, while the TCRdb copy is restricted to in-frame clones and leaves out a portion. Of over 75,000 clones listed, about 82% are singletons. Sample: PBMCs, taken 255 days after intestinal transplant. These receptors came from a human patient who received an intestinal transplant, so some T cells may come from the graft donor.

The sample holds a few counts of this clone. V usage is TRBV6-4 and J usage is TRBJ2-3, with 13 nucleotides matching TRBD2. CDR3 length equals 16 residues. Germline assignment: CDR1 MRHNA and CDR2 SNTAGT. With V trimmed by 2 bases and J by 2 bases, 1 base remained unmatched. CDR3 protein: CASSDTSGGATDTQYF. CDR3 coding DNA: TGTGCCAGCAGTGACACTAGCGGGGGGGCCACAGATACGCAGTATTTT.

The chain carries TRBV9 and TRBJ2-7; D may be TRBD2 (5 bases). The DNA end lines up better with TRBJ2-1; the J call may be wrong. Germline V lookup: CDR1 SGDLS, CDR2 YYNGEE. The CDR3 totals 17 residues. In nucleotides, the CDR3 is TGTGCCAGCAGCGTAAACCGGGTAGCGATTTCCTACAATGAGCAGTTCTTC. It specifies CASSVNRVAISYNEQFF.

The V gene is TRBV27, the J gene TRBJ2-1, with no clear D. CDR3 length: 13 amino acids. V lost 3 bases and J lost 7, with 10 bases in between. The germline V gene encodes CDR1 MNHEY and CDR2 SMNVEV (reference sequence). The CDR3 region has the DNA TGTGCCAGCAGTTTCGAGGTGACTAATGAGCAGTTCTTC. Protein: CASSFEVTNEQFF.

The V call is TRBV6-1, the J call TRBJ2-5; 7 positions agree with TRBD1. The end of the DNA aligns better with TRBJ2-7, so the J call may be wrong. Germline lookup yields CDR1 MNHNS and CDR2 SASEGT. The CDR3 has 16 residues. CDR3 DNA sequence: TGTGCCAGCAGTGAAGCGCTATACAGGGGATCAGACGAGCAGTACTTC. This translates into CASSEALYRGSDEQYF.

The chain joins TRBV21-1 to TRBJ1-2. TRBV21-1 is flagged as a pseudogene. The CDR3 totals 14 residues. CDR3: CASSRSGGVCGYTF. For the CDR3, the DNA is TGTGCCAGCAGCCGCTCCGGAGGGGTATGTGGCTACACCTTC.

The chain is built from TRBV9 and TRBJ1-2; D remains unclear. Trimming removed 0 bases at V and 3 bases at J, with 12 bases between. The germline V gene encodes CDR1 SGDLS and CDR2 YYNGEE. CDR3 size: 15 residues. CDR3 in amino acids: CASSVDQEMDYGYTF. CDR3 sequence (DNA): TGTGCCAGCAGCGTAGACCAGGAGATGGACTATGGCTACACCTTC.

This chain joins TRBV27 and TRBJ1-5; D is uncertain. From germline, CDR1 is MNHEY and CDR2 SMNVEV (reference sequence). The CDR3 runs 14 residues. V was shortened by 5 bases and J by 5 bases, with 13 bases between the two germline ends. DNA of the CDR3: TGTGCCAGCAGTCCGATGCTTACTTATCAGCCCCAGCATTTT. Translated: CASSPMLTYQPQHF.

This chain joins TRBV7-9 and TRBJ1-1; D gene uncertain. The CDR3 is made up of 13 amino acids. Looked up from germline, CDR1 is SEHNR and CDR2 is FQNEAQ (reference sequence). The CDR3 DNA follows: TGTGCGGGCTGGGGAGATAGAGACACTGAAGCTTTCTTT. Amino acid sequence: CAGWGDRDTEAFF.

The chain links TRBV10-1 to TRBJ1-6; D uncertain. V shed 8 bases and J shed 10 bases, with 9 bases lying between them. The CDR3 spans 11 residues. CDR1 and CDR2 from the germline V gene are WNHNN and SYGVQD (reference sequence). CDR3 sequence: CASQKVSPLHF. The CDR3 DNA is TGCGCCAGCCAGAAGGTCTCACCCCTCCACTTT.

The chain is built from TRBV6-1 and TRBJ1-6, with a possible D match to TRBD1 (5 bases). The V gene's germline CDR1 is MNHNS and CDR2 SASEGT. Trimming removed 3 bases from V and 8 bases from J, with 14 bases in between. This CDR3 is 15 amino acids long. Written as DNA, the CDR3 is TGTGCCAGCAGTGACTTCCCGGGGCAAGATTCACCCCTCCACTTT. Protein: CASSDFPGQDSPLHF.

This clone was seen just once. The rearrangement links TRBV6-6 to TRBJ2-3, with D possibly matching TRBD1 (6 bases). The length of the CDR3 is 15 residues. Looked up from germline, CDR1 is MNHNY and CDR2 is SVGAGI (reference sequence). Trimming cost V 2 bases and J 5 bases, with 14 bases left between them. CDR3 nucleotide sequence: TGTGCCAGCAGTTACGGGACAACCCGCGGAGATACGCAGTATTTT. Translation: CASSYGTTRGDTQYF.

The CDR3 DNA reads TGCGCCAGCAGTGTGGGGGGCAGTAAAAGGATCGGAGAAGCTTTCTTT. As protein: CASSVGGSKRIGEAFF. The chain is built from TRBV10-2 and TRBJ1-1, with a weak D call TRBD1 (6 bases). Germline lookup yields CDR1 WSHSY and CDR2 SAAADI. V was cut by 4 bases and J by 8 bases, with 23 bases left in between. The length of the CDR3 is 16 residues.

In this sample, this clone turned up once. The chain recombines TRBV5-5 with TRBJ1-5; D perhaps matches TRBD1 (5 bases). The CDR3 runs to 15 residues. Germline V CDR1 and CDR2: SGHKS, YYEKEE (reference sequence). V was shortened by 0 bases and J by 7 bases, with 14 bases between the two germline ends. In nucleotides, the CDR3 is TGTGCCAGCAGCTTGGCCCTGGCAGGGAGACAGCCCCAGCATTTT. It codes for CASSLALAGRQPQHF.

V usage is TRBV7-8 and J usage is TRBJ1-1; D perhaps matches TRBD1 (5 bases). Trimming stripped 3 bases from V and 7 bases from J, with 12 bases between. The CDR3 has 13 residues. Germline values: CDR1 SGHVS, CDR2 FQNEAQ. The CDR3 here is CASSFLVGVEAFF. The CDR3 DNA sequence: TGTGCCAGCAGCTTTTTGGTGGGGGTTGAAGCTTTCTTT.

This chain uses TRBV5-1 with TRBJ1-1; 7 bases agree with TRBD1. The CDR3 is 15 amino acids. Trimming cost V 3 bases and J 7 bases; bases outside gene matches: 12. Germline V CDR1 and CDR2: SGHRS, YFSETQ. The DNA for the CDR3 is TGCGCCAGCAGCTCTCGCCAGGGGGAGCGTGGTGAAGCTTTCTTT. It specifies CASSSRQGERGEAFF. Based on the CDR3 plus reference TRBV5-1 and TRBJ1-1, the full variable domain is KAGVTQTPRYLIKTRGQQVTLSCSPISGHRSVSWYQQTPGQGLQFLFEYFSETQRNKGNFPGRFSGRQFSNSRSEMNVSTLELGDSALYLCASSSRQGERGEAFFGQGTRLTVV.

This sequence joins TRBV2 and TRBJ1-1; no definite D call. Germline CDR1 reads SNHLY; CDR2 reads FYNNEI. The CDR3 sequence is 15 residues long. Deletions cut 2 bases from V and 6 bases from J, with 16 bases between. The CDR3 bases are TGTGCCAGCAGTGAATTCGGCCTTCGATCCGCTGAAGCTTTCTTT. Encoded protein: CASSEFGLRSAEAFF.

V is TRBV6-1 and J is TRBJ2-4, with TRBD2 as a possible D gene (6 bases). Germline V gene lookup returns CDR1 MNHNS and CDR2 SASEGT. The CDR3 totals 15 residues. Trimming pared 7 bases from V and 1 base from J, leaving 14 bases between. CDR3 sequence (DNA): TGTGCCAGCAAAGGAGGGGCTCTGGCCAAAAACATTCAGTACTTC. It codes for CASKGGALAKNIQYF.

Notes on this clone: The junction and the germline gene differ at one end; a read error may be behind it. J is TRBJ2-7 and V is TRBV5-1; D perhaps matches TRBD1 (6 bases). The germline gives CDR1 SGHRS, CDR2 YFSETQ. The CDR3 contains 14 residues. The CDR3 coding sequence is TGCGCCAGCACCTTGGGGGCAGGGGTTTACGAGCAGTACTTC. Residues: CASTLGAGVYEQYF.

The chain carries TRBV6-6 and TRBJ1-1; tentatively, D is TRBD1 (5 bases). The CDR3 has 12 amino acids. Germline V lookup: CDR1 MNHNY, CDR2 SVGAGI (reference sequence). V lost 4 bases and J lost 7, with 10 bases in between. The CDR3 loop is CASSSQGLEAFF. In nucleotides, the CDR3 is TGTGCCAGCAGTTCCCAGGGTCTTGAAGCTTTCTTT.

In this sample, this clone turned up a few times. This chain uses TRBV2 with TRBJ2-3; the match to TRBD2 covers 15 bases. Trimming cost V 5 bases and J 4 bases; bases outside gene matches: 10. Germline assignment: CDR1 SNHLY and CDR2 FYNNEI. This CDR3 is built from 18 residues. The CDR3 DNA reads as TGTGCCAGCAGTCCGGGACTAGCGGGGGGTAAAATGTCAGATACGCAGTATTTT. Amino acids: CASSPGLAGGKMSDTQYF.

The V call is TRBV4-1, the J call TRBJ2-3; 8 bases agree with TRBD2. In germline, CDR1 is MGHRA, CDR2 YSYEKL. The CDR3 runs 18 residues. V lost 8 bases and J lost 0; bases outside the gene matches: 16. The CDR3 DNA reads TGCGCCAGCGGGCGGGGGGTAGGGGCCACTCTTAGCACAGATACGCAGTATTTT. As protein: CASGRGVGATLSTDTQYF.

The gene calls are TRBV7-6 and TRBJ2-5; 7 bases agree with TRBD1. Germline values: CDR1 SGHVS, CDR2 FNYEAQ. V lost 4 bases, J lost 3 bases, and 11 bases stayed unmatched. The length of the CDR3 is 16 residues. The CDR3 coding sequence is TGTGCCAGCAGCTATTGGGACAGTCGCCTGGAAGAGACCCAGTACTTC. This gives the protein CASSYWDSRLEETQYF.

V is TRBV6-1 and J is TRBJ1-6; 7 nucleotides agree with TRBD1. The CDR3 has 14 residues. Germline V gene sequence: CDR1 MNHNS, CDR2 SASEGT. The V and J ends lost 4 bases and 7 bases, in that order; junction bases with no gene match: 4. The CDR3 sequence: CASSVRQGNSPLHF. CDR3 in DNA: TGTGCCAGCAGTGTCAGACAGGGAAATTCACCCCTCCACTTT.

The count of this clone is one. V gene TRBV7-9 combines with J gene TRBJ1-2; D not resolved. V dropped 1 base and J dropped 3 bases, with 12 bases sitting between them. The CDR3 totals 15 residues. Germline-derived CDR1 and CDR2 are SEHNR and FQNEAQ (reference sequence). The CDR3 nucleotides are TGTGCCAGCAGCTTAGAGGTCGGGATTCACTATGGCTACACCTTC. This codes for CASSLEVGIHYGYTF.

The chain recombines TRBV11-3 with TRBJ2-2; 7 positions match TRBD1. CDR1 is SGHNT and CDR2 is YENEEA in the germline V gene. Trimming removed 5 bases from V and 6 bases from J; junction bases left unmatched: 9. CDR3 length equals 15 residues. DNA for the CDR3: TGTGCCAGCAGCCCTCGACAGGGTTGGGCCGGGGAGCTGTTTTTT. This encodes CASSPRQGWAGELFF.

The chain recombines TRBV10-3 with TRBJ1-1; no clear D gene. This CDR3 spans 13 amino acids. V lost 4 bases and J lost 1, with 7 bases in between. From germline, CDR1 is ENHRY and CDR2 SYGVKD. The CDR3, as DNA: TGTGCCATCAGTGGAACAGAGAACACTGAAGCTTTCTTT. The encoded protein is CAISGTENTEAFF.

This sequence joins TRBV5-6 and TRBJ2-3; the D is unclear. V lost 2 bases to trimming and J lost 0 bases, with 7 bases between them. CDR1 and CDR2 (germline): SGHDT, YYEEEE. The CDR3 has 14 amino acids. CDR3 in DNA: TGTGCCAGCAGCTTTGGCAGTAGCACAGATACGCAGTATTTT. This gives the protein CASSFGSSTDTQYF.